This entry concerns a single T cell receptor beta chain. The sample is drawn from a study of CD8 T cells in Susac syndrome. The authors reverse transcribed roughly 0.5 to 1 ug RNA with random hexamers. Each CDR3 protein gets one entry after TCRdb re-called the immunoSEQ multiplex PCR reads with MiXCR. Of approximately 94,000 distinct CDR3 sequences in the sample, about 96% are singletons; the top ten hold 0.3% to 0.35%. Germline CDR1 SGHNT, CDR2 YYREEE (reference sequence). V lost 5 bases to trimming and J lost 11 bases, with 12 bases between them. This CDR3 has 11 amino acids. This TCR was recovered from a human donor with Susac syndrome. The sequenced material came from CD8+ T cells from PBMCs. This chain connects TRBV5-4 to TRBJ2-3, with D uncertain. CDR3 DNA sequence: TGTGCCAGCAGTTCGGAGTGGCAGCAGTATTTT. Translated: CASSSEWQQYF.